This T cell receptor (beta chain) originates from a study of CD8+CD57+ T cells in acquired aplastic anemia. Overall study context: 3.2 ug was the average amount of DNA from sorted CD4+ and CD8+ cells.

The CDR3 has 13 amino acids. Per the germline V gene, CDR1 is DFQATT and CDR2 is SNEGSKA (reference sequence). With V trimmed by 5 bases and J by 4 bases, 6 bases remained unmatched. Previously, flow cytometry had revealed CD8+CD57+ cell expansion in the patients chosen for sequencing. In this sample, this clonotype turned up many times. Template material for TCR beta VDJ and CDR3 profiling consisted of genomic DNA. Each CDR3 protein gets one entry after TCRdb re-called the reads with MiXCR. Of roughly 150,000 distinct CDR3 sequences in the sample, around half were seen once. The sequenced sample was sorted CD4+, CD8+, or CD8+CD57+ T cells (not recorded which) from PBMCs. The chain links TRBV20-1 to TRBJ1-2, with TRBD1 identical over 8 bases. The receptor comes from a human donor with aplastic anemia. CDR3 region: CSAPRGPTYGYTF. DNA of the CDR3: TGCAGTGCTCCCAGGGGGCCTACCTATGGCTACACCTTC.